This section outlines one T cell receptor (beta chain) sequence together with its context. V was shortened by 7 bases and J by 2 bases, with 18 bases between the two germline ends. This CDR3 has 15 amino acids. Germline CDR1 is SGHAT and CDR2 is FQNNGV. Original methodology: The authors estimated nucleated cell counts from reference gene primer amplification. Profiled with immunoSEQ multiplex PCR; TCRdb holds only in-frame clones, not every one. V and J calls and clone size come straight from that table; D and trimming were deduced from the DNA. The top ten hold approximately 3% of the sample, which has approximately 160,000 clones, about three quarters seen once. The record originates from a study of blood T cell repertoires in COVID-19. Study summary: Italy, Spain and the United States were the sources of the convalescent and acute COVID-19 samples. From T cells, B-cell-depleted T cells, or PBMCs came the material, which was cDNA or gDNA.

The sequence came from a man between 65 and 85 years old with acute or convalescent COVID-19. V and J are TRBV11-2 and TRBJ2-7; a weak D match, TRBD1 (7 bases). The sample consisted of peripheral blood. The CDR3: CASTSLRGATYEQYF. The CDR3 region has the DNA TGTGCCAGCACCTCTCTCAGGGGGGCCACCTACGAGCAGTACTTC.